Below are 7 T cell receptor beta chains sequenced from a single sample in a study of T cells in Graves' hyperthyroidism and ophthalmopathy. TCR beta CDR3 region amplification was performed from RNA transcripts. Primed by the HTBI set, a first-round RT-PCR was run on the TCR CDR3. TCRdb re-analysed the multiplex PCR reads in MiXCR, keeping a single row per CDR3 protein. The table has roughly 660,000 distinct CDR3 sequences, around a sixth seen once. Material for sequencing was blood. Every receptor here comes from a man in his fifties or sixties with Graves' hyperthyroidism.

This clonotype was observed many times. The chain carries TRBV14 and TRBJ2-5; tentatively, D is TRBD2 (6 bases). Germline lookup yields CDR1 SGHDN and CDR2 FVKESK. Trimming cost V 2 bases and J 1 base, with 14 bases left between them. The length of the CDR3 is 16 residues. The CDR3 sequence is CASSQKTWDFQETQYF. In nucleotides, the CDR3 is TGTGCCAGCAGCCAAAAGACCTGGGACTTCCAAGAGACCCAGTACTTC.

This clonotype was counted ten times or more. This chain uses TRBV12-5 with TRBJ1-6; D call uncertain. The CDR3 has 13 amino acids. Trimming shortened V by 2 bases and J by 5 bases, and 4 bases separated the two germline ends. Germline V gene lookup returns CDR1 LGHNT and CDR2 FRNRAP. The CDR3 region is CASGLSDNSPLHF. The CDR3, as DNA: TGTGCTAGTGGTTTGTCGGATAATTCACCCCTCCACTTT.

There are many counts of this clonotype. This chain connects TRBV10-3 to TRBJ1-5; 7 nucleotides match TRBD1. J gave up 9 bases and V 0 bases, and 5 bases lay outside the gene matches. CDR1 ENHRY and CDR2 SYGVKD come from the germline V gene. The CDR3 has 14 residues. CDR3 bases: TGTGCCATCAGTGAGTCGGGACAGAGCGGGCCCCAGCATTTT. Translation: CAISESGQSGPQHF.

The chain is built from TRBV29-1 and TRBJ2-5; 8 bases line up with TRBD2. There are 14 residues in the CDR3. V gave up 7 bases and J gave up 4 bases; unmatched junction bases: 11. The germline gives CDR1 SQVTM, CDR2 ANQGSEA. In DNA form, the CDR3 reads TGCAGCGCCACCAGCGGGACTAGTGGAGAGACCCAGTACTTC. Residues: CSATSGTSGETQYF.

Only a few counts were recorded for this clonotype. CDR3 DNA: TGCGCCAGCAGTGATTGGGCGAACACTGAAGCTTTCTTT. This sequence encodes CASSDWANTEAFF. This chain connects TRBV10-2 to TRBJ1-1; D uncertain. Germline V lookup: CDR1 WSHSY, CDR2 SAAADI. Between the trimmed V and J ends, which lost 3 bases and 1 base, there was a span of 6 bases. The CDR3 runs 13 residues.

In its sample, this clonotype was seen many times. J is TRBJ2-3 and V is TRBV28; tentatively, D is TRBD2 (5 bases). This CDR3 is built from 14 residues. With 3 bases removed from V and 1 base from J, the gap between germline ends came to 8 bases. CDR1 is MDHEN, CDR2 SYDVKM, per germline. This chain's CDR3 is CASSFLSGTDTQYF. As DNA, the CDR3 is TGTGCCAGCAGTTTCCTTAGCGGCACAGATACGCAGTATTTT.

This clonotype has more than one count but fewer than ten. This chain uses TRBV24-1 with TRBJ2-1; D is unclear. In germline, CDR1 is KGHDR, CDR2 SFDVKD. Trimming left V 1 base short and J 7 bases short, with 10 bases between. There are 14 residues in the CDR3. CDR3 DNA sequence: TGTGCCACCAGTGATTTCGTAGTTGGGAATGAGCAGTTCTTC. Protein product: CATSDFVVGNEQFF.